Listed below are T cell receptor beta chains from one sample, sequenced in a study of technical replicates of blood from a handful of donors. Profiled with immunoSEQ multiplex PCR; TCRdb holds only in-frame clones, not every one. The table shows about 61,000 clones, with more than 95% occurring only once. What was sequenced was T cells isolated from PBMCs. The receptors were gathered from a human donor in good health. Each CDR3 is given with its conserved first and last residue. D genes are given only for firm matches. Clone sizes are given selectively: once, few, many, or a class where the clone is expanded.

j_gene	d_gene	abundance	len	v_gene	CDR3aa	CDR3nt
TRBJ2-5	TRBD2	-	15	TRBV4-1	CASSLGLAGQETQYF	TGCGCCAGCAGCCTCGGACTAGCGGGACAAGAGACCCAGTACTTC
TRBJ1-2	TRBD1	-	15	TRBV4-1	CASSQVTGGNYGYTF	TGCGCCAGCAGCCAAGTGACAGGGGGTAACTATGGCTACACCTTC
TRBJ1-5	-	once	14	TRBV5-1	CASSLGGSNQPQHF	TGCGCCAGCAGCTTGGGAGGGAGCAATCAGCCCCAGCATTTT
TRBJ2-3	-	-	14	TRBV6-5	CASRQYLTGDTQYF	TGTGCCAGCAGACAATATTTAACAGGAGATACGCAGTATTTT
TRBJ1-5	-	-	15	TRBV6-1	CASSEIVGPRQPQHF	TGTGCCAGCAGTGAAATAGTGGGCCCCAGACAGCCCCAGCATTTT
TRBJ2-7	-	-	13	TRBV27	CASSSRPGNEQYF	TGTGCCAGCAGTTCCCGACCCGGGAACGAGCAGTACTTC
TRBJ1-5	-	-	16	TRBV6-6	CASSPGTFNSNQPQHF	TGTGCCAGCAGTCCCGGTACGTTTAATAGCAATCAGCCCCAGCATTTT
TRBJ2-7	TRBD1	-	16	TRBV7-9	CASSSYHRGPSYEQYF	TGTGCCAGCAGCTCTTATCACAGGGGACCCTCCTACGAGCAGTACTTC
TRBJ2-6	TRBD1	-	15	TRBV29-1	CSAGQGFSGANVLTF	TGCAGCGCTGGACAGGGCTTCTCTGGGGCCAACGTCCTGACTTTC
TRBJ1-1	-	-	14	TRBV5-4	CASRTHPMNTEAFF	TGTGCCAGCAGGACACACCCGATGAACACTGAAGCTTTCTTT
TRBJ1-1	-	once	14	TRBV13	CASSLGARNTEAFF	TGTGCCAGCAGCTTAGGCGCGCGGAACACTGAAGCTTTCTTT
TRBJ1-1	-	-	15	TRBV28	CASSPRGGRGPEAFF	TGTGCCAGCAGTCCAAGGGGTGGGCGCGGACCTGAAGCTTTCTTT
TRBJ2-1	-	-	14	TRBV6-1	CAGASRVWDNEQFF	TGTGCCGGGGCTTCAAGGGTCTGGGACAATGAGCAGTTCTTC
TRBJ2-2	-	-	15	TRBV4-1	CASSGPAGNTGELFF	TGCGCCAGCAGCGGCCCCGCAGGGAACACCGGGGAGCTGTTTTTT
TRBJ2-5	TRBD2	-	13	TRBV28	CASRSGREETQYF	TGTGCCAGCAGGTCCGGGCGGGAGGAGACCCAGTACTTC
TRBJ2-7	-	-	12	TRBV6-1	CASSETHYEQYF	TGTGCCAGCAGTGAGACTCATTACGAGCAGTACTTC
TRBJ2-1	TRBD1	-	15	TRBV6-5	CASSRQGSSYNEQFF	TGTGCCAGCTCCAGACAGGGGAGCTCCTACAATGAGCAGTTCTTC
TRBJ1-2	-	few	13	TRBV28	CASSSNWYYGYTF	TGTGCCAGCAGTTCTAACTGGTACTATGGCTACACCTTC
TRBJ2-7	-	once	11	TRBV30	CAWSVRYEQYF	TGTGCCTGGAGTGTACGGTACGAGCAGTACTTC
TRBJ1-1	TRBD1	-	16	TRBV7-3	CASSLMGTDMNTEAFF	TGTGCCAGCAGCTTAATGGGGACAGACATGAACACTGAAGCTTTCTTT
TRBJ2-2	-	-	14	TRBV6-1	CASRETVGTGELFF	TGTGCCAGCAGGGAGACAGTCGGCACCGGGGAGCTGTTTTTT